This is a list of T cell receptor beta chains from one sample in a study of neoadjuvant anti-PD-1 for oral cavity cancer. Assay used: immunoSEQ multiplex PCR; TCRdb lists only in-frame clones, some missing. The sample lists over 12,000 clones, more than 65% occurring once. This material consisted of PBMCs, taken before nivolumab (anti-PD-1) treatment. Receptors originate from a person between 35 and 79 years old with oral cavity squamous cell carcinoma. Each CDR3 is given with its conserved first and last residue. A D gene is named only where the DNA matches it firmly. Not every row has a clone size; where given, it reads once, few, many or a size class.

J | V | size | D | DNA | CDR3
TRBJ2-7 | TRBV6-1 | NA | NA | TGTGCCAGCAGTGAGCAGCGAACCTACGAGCAGTACTTC | CASSEQRTYEQYF
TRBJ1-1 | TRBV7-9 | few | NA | TGTGCCAGCAGCTCAAGAATTACAGGGAGCACTGAAGCTTTCTTT | CASSSRITGSTEAFF
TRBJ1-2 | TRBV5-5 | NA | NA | TGTGCCAGCAGGTTGATCCCGGGACAAATAAATGGCTACACCTTC | CASRLIPGQINGYTF
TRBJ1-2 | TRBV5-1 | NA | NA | TGCGCCAGCAGCTTGGCCTCGGGACACTTCTTTTCAGCTAACTATGGCTACACCTTC | CASSLASGHFFSANYGYTF
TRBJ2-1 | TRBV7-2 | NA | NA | TGTGCCAGCAGCTCCTCTGGGGGGATGGCTAGGGAGCAGTTCTTC | CASSSSGGMAREQFF
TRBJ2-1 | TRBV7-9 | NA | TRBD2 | TGTGCCAGCAGCGGGGGACTAGCGGGGGCCCACAATGAGCAGTTCTTC | CASSGGLAGAHNEQFF
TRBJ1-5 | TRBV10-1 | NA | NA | TGCGCCAGCAGTGCAGGGGCACATCAGCCCCAGCATTTT | CASSAGAHQPQHF
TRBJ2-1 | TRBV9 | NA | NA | TGTGCCAGCAGCCTCGACCTGAGCTCCTACAATGAGCAGTTCTTC | CASSLDLSSYNEQFF
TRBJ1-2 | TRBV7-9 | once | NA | TGTGCCAGCGGACCGTATGGCGGCTACACCTTC | CASGPYGGYTF
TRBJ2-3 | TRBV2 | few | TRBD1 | TGTGCCAGCAGCGGACAGGGGGTAAAGTCAGGAGATACGCAGTATTTT | CASSGQGVKSGDTQYF
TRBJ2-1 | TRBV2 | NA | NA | TGTGCCAGCAGTGACGGGGCAAATGAGCAGTTCTTC | CASSDGANEQFF
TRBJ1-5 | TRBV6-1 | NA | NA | TGTGCCAGCAGTGAAGGGACGGCCGGGGGTCAGCCCCAGCATTTT | CASSEGTAGGQPQHF
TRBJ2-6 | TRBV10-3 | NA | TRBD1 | TGTGCCATCAGACGGACAGGGAGCTCTGGGGCCAACGTCCTGACTTTC | CAIRRTGSSGANVLTF
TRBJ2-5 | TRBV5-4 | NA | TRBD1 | TGTGCCAGCGGAGGACAGGGTGGCCAAGAGACCCAGTACTTC | CASGGQGGQETQYF
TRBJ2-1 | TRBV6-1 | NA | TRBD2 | TGTGCCAGCAGTGAAAAGGCGGGAGGCTCCTACAATGAGCAGTTCTTC | CASSEKAGGSYNEQFF
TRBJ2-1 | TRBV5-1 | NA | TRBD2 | TGCGCCAGCAATCTAGCGGGTAGCTCCTACAATGAGCAGTTCTTC | CASNLAGSSYNEQFF
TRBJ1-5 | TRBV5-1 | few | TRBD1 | TGCGCCAGCAGCCCCACAGGGGATCAGCCCCAGCATTTT | CASSPTGDQPQHF
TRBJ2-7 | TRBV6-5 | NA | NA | TGTGCCAGCACCCACGGGACGCCTATCTACGAGCAGTACTTC | CASTHGTPIYEQYF